This TCR beta chain was identified during a study of Ad26.COV2.S vaccination and SARS-CoV-2 variants. This clone occurred once. Its specificity is not known. Treatment: roughly 20 received Ad26.COV2.S at low or high dose, single or two shots; roughly five received placebo; per-sample allocation not given. Day 63 following the first vaccine or placebo injection was when the samples were taken. An adult aged 18-55 years in Boston served as the donor. The study's findings and limits: Analytic work on TCR breadth and depth might have understated the full extent of total T cell responses. Among vaccine recipients, spike-specific TCR breadth exceeded that of placebo recipients.

Method: immunoSEQ multiplex PCR; TCRdb's copy keeps in-frame clones and lacks some. The sample yields nearly 400,000 clones, about nine tenths seen once. This receptor was obtained from a person between 18 and 65 years old who received the Ad26.COV2.S COVID-19 vaccine or a placebo. Sequences were derived from peripheral blood, sampled in a trial of Ad26.COV2.S vaccine versus placebo.

The chain's CDR3 is CATSDLKGTGELFF. In nucleotides, the CDR3 is TGTGCCACCAGTGATTTGAAGGGTACCGGGGAGCTGTTTTTT. V is TRBV24-1 and J is TRBJ2-2; D not resolved. This CDR3 region has 14 residues. Between the trimmed V and J ends, which lost 0 bases and 5 bases, there was a span of 6 bases. Germline CDR1 KGHDR, CDR2 SFDVKD.